Shown below are 28 T cell receptor beta chains from a single sample sequenced in a study of T cells after posttransplantation cyclophosphamide. Only in-frame clones appear in the TCRdb table, and some are missing; sequencing was by immunoSEQ multiplex PCR. The sample lists under 75,000 clones; over 85% were seen once. The sequenced sample consisted of PBMCs. These receptors came from a woman in her twenties or thirties in good health and a related stem cell transplant donor.

V usage is TRBV19 and J usage is TRBJ2-5, with a tentative D call TRBD1 (5 bases). Between the trimmed V and J ends, which lost 4 bases and 3 bases, there was a span of 9 bases. The germline gives CDR1 LNHDA, CDR2 SQIVND (reference sequence). The CDR3 spans 13 residues. The CDR3 DNA reads as TGTGCCAGTAGTAGGGGCAGGGAAGAGACCCAGTACTTC. Residues: CASSRGREETQYF.

This clone was found a few times. The V call is TRBV6-1, the J call TRBJ1-5; 8 bases line up with TRBD1. The V and J ends lost 2 bases and 0 bases, in that order; junction bases with no gene match: 15. This CDR3 has 20 amino acids. Germline values: CDR1 MNHNS, CDR2 SASEGT. The CDR3 region has the DNA TGTGCCAGCAGTGAAAGCAGGGGGGACAGGATAAGGTATAGCAATCAGCCCCAGCATTTT. This sequence encodes CASSESRGDRIRYSNQPQHF.

J is TRBJ2-7 and V is TRBV15; D perhaps matches TRBD2 (7 bases). The CDR3 has 16 amino acids. Trimming removed 4 bases from V and 2 bases from J, with 18 bases in between. Germline V gives CDR1 LNHNV, CDR2 YYDKDF (reference sequence). The CDR3 DNA reads as TGTGCCACCAGCATACCTTCGCCCGGGGGGCCCTACGAGCAGTACTTC. It encodes CATSIPSPGGPYEQYF.

The V call is TRBV6-5, the J call TRBJ1-5; tentative D call: TRBD1 (5 bases). The ends were cut back, 4 bases at V and 3 bases at J, with 7 bases in the middle. The CDR3 contains 13 residues. From germline, CDR1 is MNHEY and CDR2 SVGAGI. The CDR3 region is CASSSRDNQPQHF. The CDR3 nucleotides read TGTGCCAGCAGTTCCAGGGACAATCAGCCCCAGCATTTT.

This chain joins TRBV6-6 and TRBJ1-1; D ambiguous. This CDR3 comprises 16 residues. The germline gives CDR1 MNHNY, CDR2 SVGAGI (reference sequence). The V and J ends lost 1 base and 6 bases respectively, with 18 bases between them. CDR3 amino acids: CASSYLSTGRRAEAFF. CDR3 coding DNA: TGTGCCAGCAGTTACTTATCGACGGGGAGGCGGGCTGAAGCTTTCTTT.

The rearrangement links TRBV7-2 to TRBJ2-7, with D tentatively TRBD1 (5 bases). V shed 2 bases and J shed 4 bases, with 9 bases lying between them. The CDR3 contains 13 residues. Germline CDR1 and CDR2: SGHTA and FQGNSA. CDR3 protein: CASSLIQGYEQYF. The CDR3, as DNA: TGTGCCAGCAGCTTAATTCAGGGTTACGAGCAGTACTTC.

The V call is TRBV19, the J call TRBJ2-2, with D unclear. CDR1 and CDR2 (germline): LNHDA, SQIVND (reference sequence). The CDR3 has 12 residues. Trimming shortened V by 1 base and J by 7 bases, and 4 bases separated the two germline ends. CDR3 residues: CASSIAGGELFF. The CDR3 DNA is TGTGCCAGTAGTATAGCGGGCGGGGAGCTGTTTTTT. Full variable domain (rest looked up from reference TRBV19 and TRBJ2-2): DGGITQSPKYLFRKEGQNVTLSCEQNLNHDAMYWYRQDPGQGLRLIYYSQIVNDFQKGDIAEGYSVSREKKESFPLTVTSAQKNPTAFYLCASSIAGGELFFGEGSRLTVL.

This chain joins TRBV15 and TRBJ2-1, with 7 bases matching TRBD2. This CDR3 comprises 14 residues. Germline assignment: CDR1 LNHNV and CDR2 YYDKDF (reference sequence). Trimming at V came to 0 bases and at J to 8 bases, leaving 4 bases not matched to a gene. CDR3 loop: CATSRDGGWDEQFF. CDR3 sequence (DNA): TGTGCCACCAGCAGAGACGGGGGGTGGGATGAGCAGTTCTTC.

This clone has only one observation. J is TRBJ1-2 and V is TRBV29-1; D is unclear. Germline V gene lookup returns CDR1 SQVTM and CDR2 ANQGSEA. The CDR3 contains 11 residues. With 3 bases removed from V and 5 bases from J, the gap between germline ends came to 7 bases. For the CDR3, the DNA is TGCAGCGTTGAGGTGGGGTATGGCTACACCTTC. Its translation is CSVEVGYGYTF.

This sequence joins TRBV7-2 and TRBJ2-1; D might be TRBD1 (6 bases). CDR1 SGHTA and CDR2 FQGNSA come from the germline V gene. The CDR3 is made up of 16 amino acids. Deletions cut 2 bases from V and 6 bases from J, with 17 bases between. CDR3 loop: CASSLTRDTILNEQFF. DNA of the CDR3: TGTGCCAGCAGCTTAACCCGGGACACCATCCTCAATGAGCAGTTCTTC. The whole variable domain, filled in from reference TRBV7-2 and TRBJ2-1, reads GAGVSQSPSNKVTEKGKDVELRCDPISGHTALYWYRQSLGQGLEFLIYFQGNSAPDKSGLPSDRFSAERTGGSVSTLTIQRTQQEDSAVYLCASSLTRDTILNEQFFGPGTRLTVL.

The chain employs TRBV2 and TRBJ1-5; maybe TRBD1 (5 bases). V lost 4 bases to trimming and J lost 3 bases, with 10 bases between them. The CDR3 loop spans 14 amino acids. CDR1 and CDR2 (germline): SNHLY, FYNNEI. CDR3 nucleotides: TGTGCCAGCAGTGCAGGGAGAAACAATCAGCCCCAGCATTTT. Protein product: CASSAGRNNQPQHF.

V is TRBV27 and J is TRBJ2-1, with a weak D call TRBD1 (5 bases). Germline CDR1 MNHEY, CDR2 SMNVEV (reference sequence). CDR3 length: 14 amino acids. V was trimmed by 7 bases and J by 10 bases, leaving 20 bases between them. In DNA, the CDR3 is TGTGCCAGCACCGCATTGACAGCCAGGACCGAGCAGTTCTTC. Translated, it gives CASTALTARTEQFF.

The chain is built from TRBV4-1 and TRBJ2-5; 9 nucleotides align to TRBD2. With 1 base clipped from V and 1 base from J, the junction kept 4 bases outside the gene matches. Germline CDR1 is MGHRA and CDR2 is YSYEKL. The CDR3 totals 16 residues. The CDR3 coding sequence is TGCGCCAGCAGCCAAGGTGGGGGACTAGCCCAAGAGACCCAGTACTTC. This encodes CASSQGGGLAQETQYF.

The J gene is TRBJ2-7, the V gene TRBV7-9; 9 bases fit TRBD1. Germline CDR1 and CDR2: SEHNR and FQNEAQ (reference sequence). The V and J ends lost 4 bases and 3 bases, in that order; junction bases with no gene match: 7. This CDR3 contains 15 residues. The CDR3 reads CASSSGQGRSYEQYF. In DNA, the CDR3 is TGTGCCAGCAGCTCCGGACAGGGGAGAAGCTACGAGCAGTACTTC. The full variable domain, rest sourced from reference TRBV7-9 and TRBJ2-7, is DTGVSQNPRHKITKRGQNVTFRCDPISEHNRLYWYRQTLGQGPEFLTYFQNEAQLEKSRLLSDRFSAERPKGSFSTLEIQRTEQGDSAMYLCASSSGQGRSYEQYFGPGTRLTVT.

The chain carries TRBV6-5 and TRBJ1-2, with TRBD1 matching over 9 bases. CDR1 is MNHEY, CDR2 SVGAGI, per germline. CDR3 size: 13 residues. V was pared by 6 bases and J by 8 bases, with 7 bases of the junction left unmatched. The CDR3 is CASSAGTGTGYTF. Written as DNA, the CDR3 is TGTGCCAGCAGCGCCGGGACAGGGACAGGCTACACCTTC.

This chain links TRBV19 with TRBJ1-5; D call uncertain. The CDR3 runs to 14 residues. Germline V gene lookup returns CDR1 LNHDA and CDR2 SQIVND (reference sequence). Trimming stripped 1 base from V and 6 bases from J, with 10 bases between. As DNA, the CDR3 is TGTGCCAGTAGTATAGTAGCAGTAGGTCAGCCCCAGCATTTT. This encodes CASSIVAVGQPQHF.

The chain couples TRBV6-5 to TRBJ1-6, with D perhaps matching TRBD1 (6 bases). The CDR3 is 16 residues long. Germline CDR1 and CDR2: MNHEY and SVGAGI. Trimming left V 0 bases short and J 8 bases short, with 14 bases between. The CDR3 DNA follows: TGTGCCAGCAGTTACTCAATTTCAGGGGAGCATTCACCCCTCCACTTT. Its protein is CASSYSISGEHSPLHF.

DNA for the CDR3: TGTGCCAGCAGCCAAGAGGTCCACGAGCAGTACTTC. It encodes CASSQEVHEQYF. V usage is TRBV14 and J usage is TRBJ2-7; D uncertain. The CDR3 totals 12 residues. CDR1 is SGHDN and CDR2 is FVKESK in the germline V gene. V was clipped by 0 bases and J by 5 bases, with 5 bases between them.

This clone was picked up one time. The chain links TRBV15 to TRBJ2-2; 8 nucleotides align to TRBD2. V lost 1 base to trimming and J lost 6 bases; unmatched junction nucleotides: 4. Germline V gene sequence: CDR1 LNHNV, CDR2 YYDKDF (reference sequence). CDR3 length equals 15 residues. The CDR3, as DNA: TGTGCCACCAGCAGAGCCGGGGGGGGCTCCGGGGAGCTGTTTTTT. Its translation: CATSRAGGGSGELFF.

The rearrangement joins TRBV4-1 to TRBJ1-5; 8 positions agree with TRBD1. The CDR3 totals 15 residues. V lost 6 bases, J lost 6 bases, and 10 bases stayed unmatched. In germline, CDR1 is MGHRA, CDR2 YSYEKL. CDR3 DNA: TGCGCCAGCAGAGAAACAGGGGGGTGGGGTCAGCCCCAGCATTTT. Amino acid sequence: CASRETGGWGQPQHF.

The chain has TRBV5-8 and TRBJ1-5; 7 nucleotides match TRBD1. Germline V gene lookup returns CDR1 SGHTS and CDR2 YDEGEE. J was trimmed by 0 bases and V by 4 bases; bases with no gene match: 10. CDR3 size: 17 residues. CDR3 DNA: TGTGCCAGCAGCCCCGGGACAGCAAGATATAGCAATCAGCCCCAGCATTTT. It is translated as CASSPGTARYSNQPQHF.

The gene calls are TRBV28 and TRBJ1-1, with D hard to call. The CDR3 extends over 13 amino acids. V shed 9 bases and J shed 7 bases, with 18 bases lying between them. Germline loops: CDR1 MDHEN, CDR2 SYDVKM. The CDR3 DNA reads as TGTGCCAGTACCCTCAGTCCCGGAGATGAAGCTTTCTTT. Amino acids: CASTLSPGDEAFF.

This chain connects TRBV6-5 to TRBJ2-2; no clear D gene. Trimming shortened V by 4 bases and J by 7 bases, and 7 bases separated the two germline ends. CDR1 and CDR2 (germline): MNHEY, SVGAGI. The length of the CDR3 is 12 residues. The CDR3, as DNA: TGTGCCAGCAGTTTTAGGGTCGGGGAGCTGTTTTTT. Residues: CASSFRVGELFF.

The J gene is TRBJ1-2, the V gene TRBV25-1, with unresolved D. Trimming removed 5 bases from V and 6 bases from J, with 13 bases in between. The length of the CDR3 is 13 residues. Germline lookup yields CDR1 MGHDK and CDR2 SYGVNS. The CDR3 DNA follows: TGTGCCAGCAGTCGGTCCGGGAACCATGGCTACACCTTC. Its translation is CASSRSGNHGYTF.

This clone was seen more than once but under ten times. This sequence joins TRBV11-2 and TRBJ2-1; D tentatively reads TRBD1 or TRBD2 (6 bases each). V was shortened by 5 bases and J by 6 bases, with 11 bases between the two germline ends. CDR1 and CDR2 (germline): SGHAT, FQNNGV. CDR3 length equals 13 residues. CDR3 sequence (DNA): TGTGCCAGCAGCGGGGGGCCGGTCAATGAGCAGTTCTTC. Translation: CASSGGPVNEQFF.

V and J are TRBV4-2 and TRBJ1-2; TRBD1 might be the D (6 bases). From germline, CDR1 is LGHNA and CDR2 YNFKEQ. V was clipped by 0 bases and J by 3 bases, with 17 bases between them. The CDR3 sequence is 17 residues long. CDR3 protein: CASSQDLSGARYYGYTF. CDR3 nucleotides: TGTGCCAGCAGCCAAGACTTGTCGGGGGCGAGGTACTATGGCTACACCTTC.

V is TRBV4-1 and J is TRBJ1-2; 7 bases are shared with TRBD1. The V and J ends lost 3 bases and 5 bases, in that order; junction bases with no gene match: 6. This CDR3 is 14 amino acids long. CDR1 is MGHRA, CDR2 YSYEKL, per germline. DNA of the CDR3: TGCGCCAGCAGCCAGTCAGGGGGTTGGTATGGCTACACCTTC. Translated, it gives CASSQSGGWYGYTF.

The chain joins TRBV7-2 to TRBJ2-5; TRBD1 is a possible D gene (5 bases). From germline, CDR1 is SGHTA and CDR2 FQGNSA. V was pared by 1 base and J by 1 base, with 7 bases between. This CDR3 has 14 residues. The DNA for the CDR3 is TGTGCCAGCAGCTTAGGGACATTCCAAGAGACCCAGTACTTC. As protein: CASSLGTFQETQYF.